These 32 T cell receptor beta chains share one sample of origin, sequenced in a study of regulatory T cells in long-lasting Graves disease. Described time point: newly diagnosed GD, antithyroid drugs for less than 3 months. Researchers made the TCR library from RNA that was extracted from PBMCs. HTBI primers from iRepertoire and Arm-PCR of CDR3 regions yielded the TCR beta libraries. MiXCR was run by TCRdb on the multiplex PCR reads, yielding one entry per CDR3 protein. The sample consists of about 430,000 distinct CDR3 sequences, 15% of them appearing once. These same data were also listed under a study on T cells in Graves' hyperthyroidism and ophthalmopathy.

The starting material was peripheral blood mononuclear cells (PBMCs), obtained at new diagnosis, from a patient treated with antithyroid drugs. These receptors all come from a woman aged 40 to 55 with Graves disease.

Concerning this clonotype itself: A much larger clone sits a single nucleotide away, making a read error possible. The chain carries TRBV29-1 and TRBJ2-1, with TRBD1 identical over 10 bases. Germline CDR1 and CDR2: SQVTM and ANQGSEA. The CDR3 runs to 16 residues. This chain's CDR3 is CSVEPGTGEWGNEQLF. CDR3 bases: TGCAGCGTTGAACCCGGGACAGGGGAATGGGGCAATGAGCAGCTCTTC.

This clonotype appeared a few times. V is TRBV20-1 and J is TRBJ1-1; the match to TRBD1 covers 8 bases. Germline V CDR1 and CDR2: DFQATT, SNEGSKA (reference sequence). J gave up 0 bases and V 3 bases, and 9 bases lay outside the gene matches. CDR3 size: 16 residues. The CDR3 protein is CSARKQGVEMNTEAFF. The CDR3, as DNA: TGCAGTGCTAGGAAACAGGGGGTAGAGATGAACACTGAAGCTTTCTTT.

This clonotype was seen many times. As DNA, the CDR3 is TGTGCCAGCAGCCGAGACGAGGGACTAGCGGATGAGCAGTTCTTC. Amino acid sequence: CASSRDEGLADEQFF. The V and J genes are TRBV28 and TRBJ2-1; 11 bases agree with TRBD2. CDR1 is MDHEN and CDR2 is SYDVKM in the germline V gene. The junction had 9 bases not matched to a gene; V was cut back by 6 bases and J by 8 bases. This CDR3 has 15 amino acids. Based on the CDR3 plus reference TRBV28 and TRBJ2-1, the full variable domain is DVKVTQSSRYLVKRTGEKVFLECVQDMDHENMFWYRQDPGLGLRLIYFSYDVKMKEKGDIPEGYSVSREKKERFSLILESASTNQTSMYLCASSRDEGLADEQFFGPGTRLTVL.

The chain recombines TRBV5-4 with TRBJ2-3; perhaps TRBD1 as D (5 bases). Germline CDR1 reads SGHNT; CDR2 reads YYREEE (reference sequence). The CDR3 loop spans 15 amino acids. The V end was cut by 5 bases, the J end by 4 bases, with 17 bases between. CDR3 bases: TGTGCCAGCAGACAGGCACTCGTGGATTCAGATACGCAGTATTTT. Translated: CASRQALVDSDTQYF. Looking up the rest from reference TRBV5-4 and TRBJ2-3 gives the full variable domain: ETGVTQSPTHLIKTRGQQVTLRCSSQSGHNTVSWYQQALGQGPQFIFQYYREEENGRGNFPPRFSGLQFPNYSSELNVNALELDDSALYLCASRQALVDSDTQYFGPGTRLTVL.

The gene calls are TRBV7-9 and TRBJ1-1, with D possibly matching TRBD1 (6 bases). CDR3 length: 14 residues. Germline V gene lookup returns CDR1 SEHNR and CDR2 FQNEAQ (reference sequence). The germline V and J ends were trimmed by 1 base and 6 bases, with 12 bases remaining between them. The CDR3, as DNA: TGTGCCAGCAGCTTAGAGGGGGTGGAGGCTGAAGCTTTCTTT. Translated: CASSLEGVEAEAFF.

This clonotype was detected many times. The chain is built from TRBV11-2 and TRBJ1-3; D perhaps matches TRBD1 (5 bases). CDR1 and CDR2 (germline): SGHAT, FQNNGV. The CDR3 runs to 17 residues. The V and J ends lost 1 base and 3 bases respectively, with 16 bases between them. The CDR3 nucleotides read TGTGCCAGCAGCTTAGGAGGGGAGCTAAGGGATGGAAACACCATATATTTT. The encoded protein is CASSLGGELRDGNTIYF.

This clonotype was observed a handful of times. This sequence joins TRBV15 and TRBJ2-2; a possible D gene is TRBD2 (6 bases). V was cut by 0 bases and J by 1 base, with 12 bases left in between. The CDR3 runs 17 residues. Germline CDR1 and CDR2: LNHNV and YYDKDF (reference sequence). CDR3 amino acids: CATSREREKGNTGELFF. CDR3 bases: TGTGCCACCAGCAGAGAGCGGGAAAAAGGGAACACCGGGGAGCTGTTTTTT.

CDR3 in DNA: TGTGCCAGCAGTCTAGACAGGGACGTTAACACCGGGGAGCTGTTTTTT. Protein: CASSLDRDVNTGELFF. The chain uses TRBV28 and TRBJ2-2, with 7 bases lining up with TRBD1. The CDR3 covers 16 residues. Germline CDR1 and CDR2: MDHEN and SYDVKM. J was trimmed by 2 bases and V by 5 bases; bases with no gene match: 8.

This clonotype was observed many times. The chain has TRBV5-1 and TRBJ2-1; perhaps TRBD1 as D (5 bases). Germline CDR1 is SGHRS and CDR2 is YFSETQ. The length of the CDR3 is 15 residues. Trimming cost V 4 bases and J 0 bases, with 11 bases left between them. The chain's CDR3 is CASSVDISSYNEQFF. DNA of the CDR3: TGCGCCAGCAGCGTGGACATCAGCTCCTACAATGAGCAGTTCTTC. Looking up the rest from reference TRBV5-1 and TRBJ2-1 gives the full variable domain: KAGVTQTPRYLIKTRGQQVTLSCSPISGHRSVSWYQQTPGQGLQFLFEYFSETQRNKGNFPGRFSGRQFSNSRSEMNVSTLELGDSALYLCASSVDISSYNEQFFGPGTRLTVL.

V usage is TRBV12-3 or TRBV12-4 and J usage is TRBJ2-3, with D possibly TRBD1 on 6 matching bases. V lost 5 bases, J lost 8 bases, and 20 bases lay in between. This CDR3 spans 15 amino acids. CDR3 DNA: TGTGCCAGCAGTGGGCAGACAGGCGTAATCGGTACGCAGTATTTT. This translates into CASSGQTGVIGTQYF.

This clonotype has at least ten counts. The V call is TRBV30, the J call TRBJ1-1, with 10 bases that match TRBD1. Germline V gene lookup returns CDR1 GTSNPN and CDR2 SVGIG (reference sequence). There are 13 residues in the CDR3. The V gene end was trimmed by 8 bases and the J gene end by 5 bases; junction bases not matched to a gene: 8. The CDR3 DNA sequence: TGTGCCGGGGACAGGGGAGGAGGTACTGAAGCTTTCTTT. It yields the protein CAGDRGGGTEAFF.

Many counts were recorded for this clonotype. The chain is built from TRBV2 and TRBJ1-2, with TRBD1 matching 8 bases. Germline V gives CDR1 SNHLY, CDR2 FYNNEI. This CDR3 comprises 14 residues. The V and J ends lost 2 bases and 5 bases, in that order; junction bases with no gene match: 4. DNA for the CDR3: TGTGCCAGCAGTGAACAGGGGGCCCTATATGGCTACACCTTC. Translation: CASSEQGALYGYTF.

This clonotype has ten or more counts. V usage is TRBV12-3 or TRBV12-4 and J usage is TRBJ2-3; 7 nucleotides agree with TRBD2. Trimming cost V 8 bases and J 1 base; bases outside gene matches: 15. This CDR3 has 17 residues. CDR3 sequence: CASQRDPLLGGTDTQYF. As DNA, the CDR3 is TGTGCCAGCCAGCGGGACCCCTTACTAGGGGGCACAGATACGCAGTATTTT.

Notes on this clonotype: Given a far larger clone just one base away, this is likely a sequencing read error. The CDR3 DNA reads TGTGCCAGCAGTCAAGAGGAGGAGATCCAGTACTTC. Its protein is CASSQEEEIQYF. This chain links TRBV11-3 with TRBJ2-5, with a weak D call TRBD2 (5 bases). This CDR3 is built from 12 residues. CDR1 is SGHNT and CDR2 is YENEEA in the germline V gene.

This clonotype was counted at least ten times. The chain recombines TRBV2 with TRBJ1-2, with TRBD1 matching over 7 bases. Trimming removed 5 bases from V and 4 bases from J; junction bases left unmatched: 1. This CDR3 is built from 12 residues. Germline V gene sequence: CDR1 SNHLY, CDR2 FYNNEI. The CDR3 bases are TGTGCCAGCAGTTGGGACAGCTATGGCTACACCTTC. Translating gives CASSWDSYGYTF.

The chain carries TRBV19 and TRBJ1-4; D remains unclear. This CDR3 contains 16 residues. Germline V gene data show CDR1 as LNHDA and CDR2 as SQIVND (reference sequence). V lost 5 bases, J lost 5 bases, and 18 bases lay in between. CDR3 protein: CASSLVVGRVNEKLFF. The DNA for the CDR3 is TGTGCCAGTAGTCTCGTGGTGGGGAGGGTGAATGAAAAACTGTTTTTT.

Remarks on this clonotype: A much larger clone is a single base away; this may be a read error. The chain is built from TRBV30 and TRBJ2-1, with 7 bases identical to TRBD2. Germline lookup yields CDR1 GTSNPN and CDR2 SVGIG (reference sequence). The CDR3 is 13 amino acids. The CDR3, as DNA: TGTGCCTGGGCGGGGGACTCCTACAATAAGCAGTTCTTC. Amino acids: CAWAGDSYNKQFF.

V gene TRBV6-1 combines with J gene TRBJ1-4; a weak D match, TRBD1 (5 bases). The CDR3 runs 14 residues. Germline lookup yields CDR1 MNHNS and CDR2 SASEGT. The V end was cut by 7 bases, the J end by 5 bases, with 14 bases between. The CDR3 DNA follows: TGTGCCAGCAATCACCAGGGTAGGAATGAAAAACTGTTTTTT. Protein product: CASNHQGRNEKLFF.

This clonotype was detected ten times or more. V and J are TRBV28 and TRBJ1-2; a weak D match, TRBD1 (5 bases). CDR3 size: 14 residues. Deletions cut 2 bases from V and 4 bases from J, with 11 bases between. From germline, CDR1 is MDHEN and CDR2 SYDVKM. The CDR3 loop is CASSLAQGPYGYTF. CDR3 in DNA: TGTGCCAGCAGTTTAGCCCAGGGACCCTATGGCTACACCTTC.

Many counts were recorded for this clonotype. This chain joins TRBV11-3 and TRBJ1-1; TRBD1 agrees at 7 bases. Per the germline V gene, CDR1 is SGHNT and CDR2 is YENEEA. The ends lost 1 base at V and 1 base at J; junction bases unmatched: 9. CDR3 length: 17 amino acids. This CDR3 is CASSLAKMGQSNTEAFF. The CDR3 coding sequence is TGTGCCAGCAGCTTAGCCAAGATGGGACAGTCGAACACTGAAGCTTTCTTT.

At least ten counts were recorded for this clonotype. CDR3 loop: CASSYIGAGDVAEAFF. The CDR3 bases are TGTGCCAGCAGTTACATTGGGGCGGGGGACGTAGCTGAAGCTTTCTTT. The J gene is TRBJ1-1, the V gene TRBV6-2 or TRBV6-3; maybe TRBD1 (5 bases). Germline values: CDR1 MNHEY, CDR2 SVGEGT. The CDR3 sequence is 16 residues long. V lost 2 bases and J 6 bases, leaving 19 bases between the germline ends.

This chain uses TRBV7-8 with TRBJ2-7; 7 bases are a match to TRBD2. V shed 2 bases, J shed 1 base, and the junction held 2 bases outside the gene matches. The germline gives CDR1 SGHVS, CDR2 FQNEAQ. This CDR3 region has 14 residues. The CDR3: CASSLRTRSYEQYF. The CDR3 region has the DNA TGTGCCAGCAGCTTAAGGACTAGATCCTACGAGCAGTACTTC.

This clonotype showed up many times. V usage is TRBV28 and J usage is TRBJ2-1; 8 positions match TRBD2. The CDR3 contains 12 residues. V was clipped by 8 bases and J by 8 bases; unmatched bases: 5. In germline, CDR1 is MDHEN, CDR2 SYDVKM. The CDR3 region is CASSSGSDEQFF. The CDR3 coding sequence is TGTGCCAGCTCAAGCGGGAGCGATGAGCAGTTCTTC.

This clonotype has more than one count but fewer than ten. CDR3 coding DNA: TGCAGTGCTAGGGATTTGGAGTACTACGAGCAGTACTTC. Translated: CSARDLEYYEQYF. The chain joins TRBV20-1 to TRBJ2-7; D unclear. V shed 3 bases and J shed 3 bases, with 12 bases lying between them. The CDR3 consists of 13 residues. From germline, CDR1 is DFQATT and CDR2 SNEGSKA (reference sequence).

This clonotype was seen at least ten times. The rearrangement uses TRBV11-2 and TRBJ2-1; TRBD2 matches 8 bases. Per the germline V gene, CDR1 is SGHAT and CDR2 is FQNNGV. V lost 0 bases to trimming and J lost 2 bases; unmatched junction nucleotides: 3. This CDR3 spans 16 amino acids. The CDR3 protein is CASSLDGSGAYNEQFF. As DNA, the CDR3 is TGTGCCAGCAGCTTAGATGGTAGCGGGGCCTACAATGAGCAGTTCTTC. The full variable domain, its missing parts supplied by reference TRBV11-2 and TRBJ2-1, is EAGVAQSPRYKIIEKRQSVAFWCNPISGHATLYWYQQILGQGPKLLIQFQNNGVVDDSQLPKDRFSAERLKGVDSTLKIQPAKLEDSAVYLCASSLDGSGAYNEQFFGPGTRLTVL.

The gene calls are TRBV3-1 and TRBJ2-2, with TRBD2 matching 7 bases. The trim removed 3 bases at V and 4 bases at J, leaving 5 bases unmatched. The germline V gene has CDR1 LGHDT and CDR2 YNNKEL (reference sequence). This CDR3 has 15 amino acids. DNA of the CDR3: TGTGCCAGCAGCCATCGGGCTAGCGGCACCGGGGAGCTGTTTTTT. It specifies CASSHRASGTGELFF.

The chain combines TRBV6-2 or TRBV6-3 with TRBJ2-3; tentative D call: TRBD2 (6 bases). Germline V CDR1 and CDR2: MNHEY, SVGEGT. V was pared by 2 bases and J by 1 base, with 16 bases between. The CDR3 extends over 17 amino acids. DNA of the CDR3: TGTGCCAGCAGTTACGGTAATAGCGGACTACGCACAGATACGCAGTATTTT. Translating it yields CASSYGNSGLRTDTQYF.

This clonotype was counted many times. The chain combines TRBV12-3 or TRBV12-4 with TRBJ1-1; 8 bases match TRBD1. This CDR3 is 13 amino acids long. V was pared by 6 bases and J by 6 bases, with 6 bases of the junction left unmatched. This chain's CDR3 is CASSADRVPEAFF. For the CDR3, the DNA is TGTGCCAGCAGCGCGGACAGGGTCCCTGAAGCTTTCTTT.

CDR3 DNA: TGTGCCAGCAGCCTACCCGACAGGGCCAACGAGCAGTACTTC. It yields the protein CASSLPDRANEQYF. This rearrangement joins TRBV5-4 to TRBJ2-7; the match to TRBD1 covers 7 bases. The trim removed 4 bases at V and 5 bases at J, leaving 9 bases unmatched. Germline V gene lookup returns CDR1 SGHNT and CDR2 YYREEE (reference sequence). This CDR3 has 14 residues.

This chain uses TRBV3-1 with TRBJ2-2; tentative D call: TRBD1 (7 bases). The CDR3 sequence is 15 residues long. Germline CDR1 is LGHDT and CDR2 is YNNKEL (reference sequence). Trimming removed 6 bases from V and 2 bases from J, with 13 bases in between. The CDR3 bases are TGTGCCAGCAGGCGCAGGGGGGCCAACACCGGGGAGCTGTTTTTT. It yields the protein CASRRRGANTGELFF.

J is TRBJ1-1 and V is TRBV3-1; D remains unclear. Trimming removed 6 bases from V and 3 bases from J, with 20 bases in between. CDR1 is LGHDT and CDR2 is YNNKEL in the germline V gene (reference sequence). The CDR3 consists of 16 residues. Here the CDR3 reads CASSSLTRRVDTEAFF. The CDR3 nucleotides are TGTGCCAGCAGTTCGCTTACTCGGAGAGTGGACACTGAAGCTTTCTTT. Complete variable domain (other parts from reference TRBV3-1 and TRBJ1-1): DTAVSQTPKYLVTQMGNDKSIKCEQNLGHDTMYWYKQDSKKFLKIMFSYNNKELIINETVPNRFSPKSPDKAHLNLHINSLELGDSAVYFCASSSLTRRVDTEAFFGQGTRLTVV.

This clonotype was counted between two and nine times. V gene TRBV9 combines with J gene TRBJ2-3, with 8 nucleotides matching TRBD1. The CDR3 length is 16 residues. Germline V gene sequence: CDR1 SGDLS, CDR2 YYNGEE. After removal of 2 bases from V and 6 bases from J, the junction contained 11 bases not matched to a gene. CDR3 sequence reads: CASSVTQGARGDTQYF. CDR3 DNA sequence: TGTGCCAGCAGCGTCACTCAGGGGGCCCGTGGCGATACGCAGTATTTT. Using reference TRBV9 and TRBJ2-3 for the parts outside the CDR3, the full variable domain is DSGVTQTPKHLITATGQRVTLRCSPRSGDLSVYWYQQSLDQGLQFLIQYYNGEERAKGNILERFSAQQFPDLHSELNLSSLELGDSALYFCASSVTQGARGDTQYFGPGTRLTVL.